This TCR beta chain originates from a study of post-analysis software for immune sequencing data. With regard to this clonotype: Its target is unknown.

The CDR3 runs to 14 residues. From germline, CDR1 is SGHAT and CDR2 FQNNGV. V lost 0 bases, J lost 6 bases, and 9 bases lay in between. Findings and limits, study-wide: Five TRBV segments, including TRBV5-6, TRBV5-1 and TRBV20-1, were more frequent in patients than controls.

Prepared libraries of TCR beta cDNA carried unique molecular identifiers. From the PCR reads, TCRdb called clonotypes with MiXCR, one entry per CDR3 protein. The sample contains approximately 460,000 distinct CDR3 sequences, 45% of which appear only once. J is TRBJ2-1 and V is TRBV11-2; D is uncertain. Specimen: blood. The clonotype comes from a girl aged 5 to 17 with multiple sclerosis. This CDR3 reads CASSLEAGSNEQFF. The CDR3 coding sequence is TGTGCCAGCAGCTTAGAGGCCGGATCCAATGAGCAGTTCTTC.